Presented here are 30 T cell receptor beta chains from one specimen sequenced in a study of T cell changes during pregnancy in multiple sclerosis. Method: immunoSEQ multiplex PCR; TCRdb's copy keeps in-frame clones and lacks some. The sample yields 60,000 to 85,000 clones, around 90% seen once. The starting material was peripheral blood, obtained in the second trimester of pregnancy. These receptors all stem from a female donor in good health, enrolled as a control in a pregnancy study.

This clone occurred a few times. The chain carries TRBV7-9 and TRBJ2-7; D possibly corresponds to TRBD1 (5 bases). This CDR3 is 13 amino acids long. Germline CDR1 SEHNR, CDR2 FQNEAQ (reference sequence). Trimming removed 5 bases at V and 0 bases at J, with 8 bases between. For the CDR3, the DNA is TGTGCCAGCAGCGACAGATCCTCCTACGAGCAGTACTTC. Protein product: CASSDRSSYEQYF.

The chain carries TRBV9 and TRBJ1-3; no definite D call. Trimming cost V 0 bases and J 0 bases, with 7 bases left between them. The germline V gene encodes CDR1 SGDLS and CDR2 YYNGEE. The CDR3 is 15 residues long. The CDR3 bases are TGTGCCAGCAGCGTAGGTAGTATCTCTGGAAACACCATATATTTT. Protein: CASSVGSISGNTIYF.

This clone is a singleton in its sample. V is TRBV2 and J is TRBJ1-2; TRBD1 is a possible D gene (5 bases). The germline V gene encodes CDR1 SNHLY and CDR2 FYNNEI. The CDR3 is 15 residues long. V was cut by 2 bases and J by 0 bases, with 10 bases left in between. This CDR3 is CASSESGGTNYGYTF. In nucleotides, the CDR3 is TGTGCCAGCAGTGAAAGCGGGGGGACTAACTATGGCTACACCTTC.

In its sample, this clone was seen a few times. The chain joins TRBV9 to TRBJ1-6; 10 bases align to TRBD1. CDR1 is SGDLS, CDR2 YYNGEE, per germline. V shed 0 bases, J shed 12 bases, and the junction held 0 bases outside the gene matches. The CDR3 has 13 residues. The CDR3 reads CASSVGTGGPLHF. The CDR3, as DNA: TGTGCCAGCAGCGTAGGGACAGGGGGACCCCTCCACTTT.

The chain couples TRBV28 to TRBJ1-2; TRBD1 matches at 7 bases. The CDR3 loop spans 13 amino acids. V lost 3 bases, J lost 10 bases, and 8 bases stayed unmatched. The germline CDR1 and CDR2 sequences are MDHEN and SYDVKM. For the CDR3, the DNA is TGTGCCAGCAGTTTCGGGAGGGGGCTTAACTACACCTTC. The encoded protein is CASSFGRGLNYTF.

The chain carries TRBV7-9 and TRBJ2-5; D remains unclear. Gene TRBJ2-7 matches the end of the DNA better, so the J call may be wrong. Germline V gene lookup returns CDR1 SEHNR and CDR2 FQNEAQ (reference sequence). CDR3 size: 13 residues. This CDR3 reads CASSLINSYEQYF. The CDR3 DNA follows: TGTGCCAGCAGCTTAATCAACAGCTACGAGCAGTACTTC.

The J gene is TRBJ1-5, the V gene TRBV19; D is ambiguous. This CDR3 spans 13 amino acids. The germline CDR1 and CDR2 sequences are LNHDA and SQIVND (reference sequence). V was clipped by 7 bases and J by 4 bases, with 11 bases between them. As DNA, the CDR3 is TGTGCCAGTACCAACGGTTGGAATCAGCCCCAGCATTTT. Its protein is CASTNGWNQPQHF.

The chain links TRBV13 to TRBJ1-2; D perhaps matches TRBD1 (6 bases). Between the trimmed V and J ends, which lost 1 base and 8 bases, there was a span of 11 bases. This CDR3 has 13 residues. The germline V gene encodes CDR1 PRHDT and CDR2 FYEKMQ (reference sequence). The CDR3 sequence: CASSLEGEQGYTF. CDR3 sequence (DNA): TGTGCCAGCAGCTTAGAGGGGGAGCAAGGCTACACCTTC.

V gene TRBV5-6 combines with J gene TRBJ1-2; the D gene is possibly TRBD1 (5 bases). The CDR3 sequence is 13 residues long. Germline V gives CDR1 SGHDT, CDR2 YYEEEE. With 3 bases removed from V and 6 bases from J, the gap between germline ends came to 12 bases. CDR3 nucleotide sequence: TGTGCCAGCAGCTGGGGGGGGAAGCATGGCTACACCTTC. This encodes CASSWGGKHGYTF.

This chain uses TRBV25-1 with TRBJ2-7; 8 bases line up with TRBD1. Looked up from germline, CDR1 is MGHDK and CDR2 is SYGVNS. CDR3 size: 15 residues. Trimming took 3 bases from V and 1 from J; bases not matched to a gene: 5. The CDR3 loop is CASSDPGTGSYEQYF. CDR3 coding DNA: TGTGCCAGCAGTGACCCTGGGACAGGTTCCTACGAGCAGTACTTC.

This clone was detected only once. This chain links TRBV28 with TRBJ1-1; 8 nucleotides align to TRBD1. The CDR3 runs to 14 residues. Germline CDR1 reads MDHEN; CDR2 reads SYDVKM. Losses at the gene ends were 6 bases for V and 1 base for J; bases not matched to a gene: 4. The chain's CDR3 is CASSSGQANTEAFF. The CDR3 region has the DNA TGTGCCAGCAGCTCGGGACAGGCGAACACTGAAGCTTTCTTT.

The chain is built from TRBV30 and TRBJ2-1, with 14 bases matching TRBD2. CDR1 and CDR2 from the germline V gene are GTSNPN and SVGIG (reference sequence). There are 14 residues in the CDR3. The V gene end was trimmed by 3 bases and the J gene end by 10 bases; junction bases not matched to a gene: 5. The DNA of the CDR3 is TGTGCCTGGAGGAGGGGACTAGCGGGAGAAGAGCAGTTCTTC. Its translation: CAWRRGLAGEEQFF.

The CDR3 nucleotides read TGTGCCAGTAGTATAGGGGGACTAGAACACAATGAGCAGTTCTTC. Residues: CASSIGGLEHNEQFF. This rearrangement joins TRBV19 to TRBJ2-1, with 8 bases identical to TRBD2. Germline V gene sequence: CDR1 LNHDA, CDR2 SQIVND (reference sequence). Unmatched junction bases numbered 4, after V lost 1 base and J lost 5 bases. The CDR3 totals 15 residues. The full variable domain, rest sourced from reference TRBV19 and TRBJ2-1, is DGGITQSPKYLFRKEGQNVTLSCEQNLNHDAMYWYRQDPGQGLRLIYYSQIVNDFQKGDIAEGYSVSREKKESFPLTVTSAQKNPTAFYLCASSIGGLEHNEQFFGPGTRLTVL.

The V gene is TRBV6-4, the J gene TRBJ2-1, with 7 bases that match TRBD2. CDR1 is MRHNA and CDR2 is SNTAGT in the germline V gene. This CDR3 contains 15 residues. V shed 0 bases, J shed 5 bases, and the junction held 4 bases outside the gene matches. The CDR3 nucleotides are TGTGCCAGCAGTGACTCGGCGGGAGCCCACAATGAGCAGTTCTTC. Translated, it gives CASSDSAGAHNEQFF.

The count of this clone is one. The chain recombines TRBV5-1 with TRBJ1-2; 7 bases align to TRBD1. The CDR3 runs to 14 residues. With V trimmed by 2 bases and J by 7 bases, 8 bases remained unmatched. The germline V gene encodes CDR1 SGHRS and CDR2 YFSETQ. Here the CDR3 reads CASSFDRETSGYTF. The CDR3 bases are TGCGCCAGCAGCTTCGACAGGGAAACCTCTGGCTACACCTTC.

CDR3 amino acids: CASRTIADTQETQYF. CDR3 bases: TGTGCCAGCAGAACCATAGCGGACACTCAAGAGACCCAGTACTTC. V is TRBV11-2 and J is TRBJ2-5; weak D call: TRBD2 (6 bases). The germline V gene has CDR1 SGHAT and CDR2 FQNNGV. The V gene lost 6 bases and the J gene lost 2 bases, with 16 bases spanning the gap. This CDR3 has 15 amino acids.

The chain couples TRBV6-6 to TRBJ2-5; D is undetermined. Trimming shortened V by 4 bases and J by 3 bases, and 9 bases separated the two germline ends. Germline assignment: CDR1 MNHNY and CDR2 SVGAGI (reference sequence). There are 13 residues in the CDR3. The chain's CDR3 is CASSLREEETQYF. For the CDR3, the DNA is TGTGCCAGCAGTTTGAGAGAGGAAGAGACCCAGTACTTC.

This clone was seen just once. The chain recombines TRBV10-2 with TRBJ1-6; TRBD1 matches at 8 bases. Trimming cost V 3 bases and J 7 bases; bases outside gene matches: 5. Germline V gene data show CDR1 as WSHSY and CDR2 as SAAADI. The length of the CDR3 is 15 residues. CDR3 residues: CASSEMGTGNSPLHF. The CDR3 DNA is TGCGCCAGCAGTGAAATGGGGACAGGCAATTCACCCCTCCACTTT.

The chain has TRBV5-6 and TRBJ1-5; TRBD1 agrees at 9 bases. V trimming: 4 bases; J trimming: 5 bases; junction bases outside the gene matches: 4. The CDR3 covers 14 residues. CDR1 is SGHDT, CDR2 YYEEEE, per germline. The DNA for the CDR3 is TGTGCCAGCAGCGCGACAGGGGGGGATCAGCCCCAGCATTTT. This codes for CASSATGGDQPQHF.

The chain carries TRBV5-4 and TRBJ2-1; 11 nucleotides align to TRBD2. The CDR3 is made up of 15 amino acids. Trimming took 0 bases from V and 12 from J; bases not matched to a gene: 8. Per the germline V gene, CDR1 is SGHNT and CDR2 is YYREEE (reference sequence). The CDR3 coding sequence is TGTGCCAGCAGCTTGGAGTCTAGCGGGAGGACGGGGCAGTTCTTC. Translated: CASSLESSGRTGQFF.

The V call is TRBV4-2, the J call TRBJ2-7, with D maybe TRBD2 (6 bases). The CDR3 runs to 15 residues. Germline values: CDR1 LGHNA, CDR2 YNFKEQ. V lost 0 bases, J lost 0 bases, and 9 bases lay in between. The CDR3 here is CASSQDGGSSYEQYF. In DNA form, the CDR3 reads TGTGCCAGCAGCCAAGATGGGGGGAGCTCCTACGAGCAGTACTTC.

This clone was seen a single time. This chain connects TRBV19 to TRBJ2-3; 10 bases fit TRBD2. Germline CDR1 LNHDA, CDR2 SQIVND (reference sequence). The CDR3 length is 15 residues. The V segment lost 5 bases and the J segment 2 bases; nucleotides outside the gene matches: 4. The CDR3 region is CASSSLAGVTDTQYF. The CDR3 DNA reads as TGTGCCAGTAGTTCCCTAGCGGGAGTCACAGATACGCAGTATTTT.

The chain combines TRBV28 with TRBJ1-6; 9 positions match TRBD1. With 2 bases clipped from V and 9 bases from J, the junction kept 8 bases outside the gene matches. Germline V gene lookup returns CDR1 MDHEN and CDR2 SYDVKM. CDR3 length: 16 amino acids. In DNA form, the CDR3 reads TGTGCCAGCAGTTTAGGCTGGGGACAGGGCGTTTCACCCCTCCACTTT. Its translation: CASSLGWGQGVSPLHF.

The chain employs TRBV28 and TRBJ2-3; 11 bases align to TRBD1. CDR1 is MDHEN, CDR2 SYDVKM, per germline. CDR3 length equals 16 residues. The J segment lost 5 bases and the V segment lost 4 bases, leaving 8 bases of the junction unmatched. The CDR3 nucleotides read TGTGCCAGCAGTTCCCCGGACAGGGGGCAGCTAGATACGCAGTATTTT. Translating gives CASSSPDRGQLDTQYF.

The chain carries TRBV7-2 and TRBJ2-1, with 11 bases identical to TRBD2. Germline CDR1 SGHTA, CDR2 FQGNSA. This CDR3 comprises 19 residues. The ends lost 2 bases at V and 5 bases at J; junction bases unmatched: 14. The CDR3 is CASSLSGTSGLRRDNEQFF. As DNA, the CDR3 is TGTGCCAGCAGCTTAAGCGGGACTAGCGGCTTGAGGAGGGACAATGAGCAGTTCTTC.

The chain employs TRBV7-9 and TRBJ1-1, with D tentatively TRBD1 (6 bases). CDR1 and CDR2 from the germline V gene are SEHNR and FQNEAQ (reference sequence). The V gene lost 5 bases and the J gene lost 7 bases, with 8 bases spanning the gap. CDR3 size: 11 residues. CDR3 nucleotides: TGTGCCAGCAGCCAGGGGAATGAAGCTTTCTTT. Its protein is CASSQGNEAFF.

To note about this clone: At the DNA level, this CDR3 is encoded by other sequences in the same sample as well. The chain recombines TRBV7-2 with TRBJ2-3, with a weak D call TRBD2 (6 bases). Germline CDR1 is SGHTA and CDR2 is FQGNSA. V was pared by 5 bases and J by 0 bases, with 9 bases between. This CDR3 spans 14 amino acids. In DNA form, the CDR3 reads TGTGCCAGCAGCCCGGGACTTAGCACAGATACGCAGTATTTT. Protein: CASSPGLSTDTQYF.

This sequence joins TRBV7-9 and TRBJ2-1; no definite D call. This CDR3 has 19 residues. Trimming left V 6 bases short and J 1 base short, with 25 bases between. Germline lookup yields CDR1 SEHNR and CDR2 FQNEAQ (reference sequence). The CDR3 sequence: CASSLYKPGERRSYNEQFF. The CDR3 DNA sequence: TGTGCCAGCAGTCTTTACAAGCCCGGTGAGCGAAGGTCCTACAATGAGCAGTTCTTC.

V is TRBV6-6 and J is TRBJ2-5; possible D gene TRBD2, 7 bases. The CDR3 spans 16 residues. The V and J ends lost 6 bases and 0 bases respectively, with 17 bases between them. Germline-derived CDR1 and CDR2 are MNHNY and SVGAGI (reference sequence). The CDR3 coding sequence is TGTGCCAGCAGCCCCACCCCGGGGGGCCACCAAGAGACCCAGTACTTC. This codes for CASSPTPGGHQETQYF.

This chain joins TRBV27 and TRBJ2-7, with 9 bases lining up with TRBD1. The CDR3 is 15 amino acids. Germline values: CDR1 MNHEY, CDR2 SMNVEV (reference sequence). The trim removed 2 bases at V and 0 bases at J, leaving 2 bases unmatched. CDR3 amino acids: CASSLGTGSSYEQYF. In nucleotides, the CDR3 is TGTGCCAGCAGTTTAGGGACAGGGAGCTCCTACGAGCAGTACTTC.